Each of the 10 T cell receptor beta chains below was sequenced from the same sample in a study of T cells in Graves' hyperthyroidism and ophthalmopathy (dated by TCRdb to about 2019). Libraries were constructed by multiplex PCR. TCRdb names Illumina HiSeq 2000 as the instrument used. TCR beta CDR3 regions were amplified from RNA transcripts. The first round of RT-PCR for the TCR CDR3 was performed with the HTBI primer set and the Qiagen OneStep RT-PCR kit. The public reads were reanalyzed by TCRdb: fastp trimming at Q25, MiXCR alignment, in-frame beta chains only. CDR3 protein duplicates are merged, each entry listing the most common genes and DNA. The sample yields under 300,000 distinct CDR3 sequences; 10% to 15% were counted once. Jointly, the top ten make up around 7.9% of the sample. The material sequenced was blood. The receptors stem from a woman in her 30s with Graves' hyperthyroidism that later progressed to Graves' ophthalmopathy.

This clonotype showed up many times. V is TRBV15 and J is TRBJ2-3, with 8 bases matching TRBD2. CDR3 length: 17 amino acids. Germline V gene lookup returns CDR1 LNHNV and CDR2 YYDKDF (reference sequence). J lost 0 bases, V lost 5 bases, and 10 bases had no gene match. CDR3 coding DNA: TGTGCCACCAGCGTTTACTCACTAGCGGAAAGCACAGATACGCAGTATTTT. Protein: CATSVYSLAESTDTQYF. The full variable domain, rest sourced from reference TRBV15 and TRBJ2-3, is DAMVIQNPRYQVTQFGKPVTLSCSQTLNHNVMYWYQQKSSQAPKLLFHYYDKDFNNEADTPDNFQSRRPNTSFCFLDIRSPGLGDTAMYLCATSVYSLAESTDTQYFGPGTRLTVL.

This clonotype was seen ten or more times. This chain connects TRBV30 to TRBJ2-5; tentative D call: TRBD1 (5 bases). This CDR3 has 14 residues. V lost 0 bases to trimming and J lost 2 bases, with 10 bases between them. Germline-derived CDR1 and CDR2 are GTSNPN and SVGIG (reference sequence). This chain's CDR3 is CAWSVGAGQETQYF. DNA for the CDR3: TGTGCCTGGAGTGTAGGGGCAGGACAAGAGACCCAGTACTTC.

This clonotype was detected many times. In DNA form, the CDR3 reads TGTGCCAGCAGCCCAAAGCGGGAGGGCCTTTGGGAGCAGTTCTTC. Its protein product is CASSPKREGLWEQFF. J is TRBJ2-1 and V is TRBV3-1, with 10 bases that match TRBD2. In germline, CDR1 is LGHDT, CDR2 YNNKEL (reference sequence). The CDR3 runs 15 residues. J lost 10 bases, V lost 4 bases, and 10 bases had no gene match.

This clonotype was seen ten or more times. V usage is TRBV6-1 and J usage is TRBJ1-1; a possible D gene is TRBD1 (6 bases). V shed 11 bases and J shed 3 bases, with 22 bases lying between them. CDR1 is MNHNS and CDR2 is SASEGT in the germline V gene. CDR3 size: 15 residues. The CDR3, as DNA: TGTGCCCATTTTGGGGCAGGGGCGGGGGACACTGAAGCTTTCTTT. Protein: CAHFGAGAGDTEAFF.

This clonotype was seen ten or more times. The chain links TRBV7-9 to TRBJ2-7, with 7 positions matching TRBD1. Trimming cost V 4 bases and J 6 bases; bases outside gene matches: 6. CDR3 length: 13 amino acids. CDR1 is SEHNR and CDR2 is FQNEAQ in the germline V gene (reference sequence). The CDR3 protein is CASSSPTGPEQYF. The CDR3 region has the DNA TGTGCCAGCAGCTCACCGACAGGGCCCGAGCAGTACTTC.

The rearrangement links TRBV6-1 to TRBJ2-1; D is undetermined. With 3 bases removed from V and 2 bases from J, the gap between germline ends came to 11 bases. The CDR3 length is 15 residues. Germline CDR1 is MNHNS and CDR2 is SASEGT. Here the CDR3 reads CASSDSPGAYNEQFF. Written as DNA, the CDR3 is TGTGCCAGCAGTGACTCTCCAGGCGCCTACAATGAGCAGTTCTTC.

This clonotype was seen at least ten times. The chain combines TRBV19 with TRBJ2-7; either TRBD1 or TRBD2 may fit D (5 bases each). V was cut by 2 bases and J by 2 bases, with 25 bases left in between. This CDR3 has 19 residues. Germline assignment: CDR1 LNHDA and CDR2 SQIVND (reference sequence). As DNA, the CDR3 is TGTGCCAGTAGTATAAGTTCCCGGGGACCCTTACAGATTCCCTACGAGCAGTACTTC. It translates to CASSISSRGPLQIPYEQYF.

In its sample, this clonotype was seen a few times. This chain uses TRBV6-1 with TRBJ2-1; no clear D gene. The CDR3 runs 12 residues. Looked up from germline, CDR1 is MNHNS and CDR2 is SASEGT. The V end lost 5 bases, the J end lost 9 bases, and 11 bases lay between the germline ends. The CDR3, as DNA: TGTGCCAGCAGTTTGGGGATACCTGAGCAGTTCTTC. This encodes CASSLGIPEQFF.

This clonotype has at least ten counts. The chain has TRBV12-3 or TRBV12-4 and TRBJ2-3; no reliable D call. The V and J ends lost 7 bases and 1 base respectively, with 9 bases between them. CDR3 length equals 13 residues. The chain's CDR3 is CASIPLGTDTQYF. The CDR3 nucleotides read TGTGCCAGCATTCCACTTGGCACAGATACGCAGTATTTT.

This clonotype was recorded many times. This chain links TRBV3-1 with TRBJ2-3; D is undetermined. Germline values: CDR1 LGHDT, CDR2 YNNKEL (reference sequence). V lost 4 bases and J lost 5, with 4 bases in between. The CDR3 totals 11 residues. CDR3 amino acids: CASSRLDTQYF. The CDR3 DNA follows: TGTGCCAGCAGCCGATTAGATACGCAGTATTTT.